Presented here are 16 T cell receptor beta chains from one specimen sequenced in a study of T cell clones after liver transplantation. Sequenced by immunoSEQ multiplex PCR; TCRdb stores in-frame clones only, minus some. This sample has 77,000 or so clones; roughly 80% occur once, and the top ten carry approximately 0.73%. The sequencing here drew on CD4+ T cells from blood, taken 12 months after liver transplant. The receptor set was obtained from a human patient who received a liver transplant. Some T cells could come from the graft donor.

The chain couples TRBV28 to TRBJ1-2; 7 nucleotides match TRBD1. Germline V gives CDR1 MDHEN, CDR2 SYDVKM. This CDR3 has 14 residues. Losses at the gene ends were 3 bases for V and 7 bases for J; bases not matched to a gene: 8. The CDR3 reads CASSLADRVVGYTF. The CDR3 DNA reads as TGTGCCAGCAGTTTGGCCGACAGGGTGGTTGGCTACACCTTC.

CDR3 DNA sequence: TGTGCCAGCAGTGAGGGGTGGTTGGAAGCTTTCTTT. Protein product: CASSEGWLEAFF. The chain links TRBV2 to TRBJ1-1; D is unresolved. There are 12 residues in the CDR3. The V gene lost 3 bases and the J gene lost 8 bases, with 10 bases spanning the gap. Germline CDR1 SNHLY, CDR2 FYNNEI.

In this sample, this clone turned up once. V usage is TRBV7-9 and J usage is TRBJ1-1; D gene unclear. Germline lookup yields CDR1 SEHNR and CDR2 FQNEAQ (reference sequence). V was cut by 3 bases and J by 5 bases, with 10 bases left in between. The CDR3 is 13 amino acids. The CDR3 here is CASSFQGRTEAFF. The CDR3 DNA follows: TGTGCCAGCAGCTTCCAAGGGAGGACTGAAGCTTTCTTT.

This chain connects TRBV5-4 to TRBJ2-5, with 7 bases fitting TRBD2. Germline V gene sequence: CDR1 SGHNT, CDR2 YYREEE (reference sequence). Losses at the gene ends were 0 bases for V and 5 bases for J; bases not matched to a gene: 7. This CDR3 has 15 amino acids. The CDR3 nucleotides are TGTGCCAGCAGCTTGGTACGCGGGAGCGGGGAGACCCAGTACTTC. This sequence encodes CASSLVRGSGETQYF. Drawing the rest from reference TRBV5-4 and TRBJ2-5, the complete variable domain is ETGVTQSPTHLIKTRGQQVTLRCSSQSGHNTVSWYQQALGQGPQFIFQYYREEENGRGNFPPRFSGLQFPNYSSELNVNALELDDSALYLCASSLVRGSGETQYFGPGTRLLVL.

V usage is TRBV11-3 and J usage is TRBJ1-1; D remains unclear. Germline values: CDR1 SGHNT, CDR2 YENEEA. This CDR3 spans 13 amino acids. Trimming left V 0 bases short and J 4 bases short, with 6 bases between. The CDR3, as DNA: TGTGCCAGCAGCTTAGAGGCAGGCACTGAAGCTTTCTTT. It encodes CASSLEAGTEAFF.

V is TRBV29-1 and J is TRBJ2-7, with D possibly TRBD2 on 7 matching bases. The germline CDR1 and CDR2 sequences are SQVTM and ANQGSEA. V shed 7 bases and J shed 7 bases, with 29 bases lying between them. The CDR3 length is 16 residues. CDR3 sequence (DNA): TGCAGCGCCGCCGTAGGGGGAGGGGATGGACGGGGGGAGCAGTACTTC. Translation: CSAAVGGGDGRGEQYF.

The chain has TRBV5-1 and TRBJ2-7; D unresolved. This CDR3 comprises 12 residues. Trimming shortened V by 1 base and J by 5 bases, and 7 bases separated the two germline ends. Germline V CDR1 and CDR2: SGHRS, YFSETQ. As DNA, the CDR3 is TGCGCCAGCAGCTTGAGGTCAGACGAGCAGTACTTC. Translated: CASSLRSDEQYF.

The V call is TRBV27, the J call TRBJ1-5, with a tentative D call TRBD1 (5 bases). The CDR3 runs 15 residues. Germline CDR1 and CDR2: MNHEY and SMNVEV (reference sequence). The V end lost 6 bases, the J end lost 3 bases, and 15 bases lay between the germline ends. The DNA for the CDR3 is TGTGCCAGCAGCCCCCGGGGGGAGAACAATCAGCCCCAGCATTTT. Amino acid sequence: CASSPRGENNQPQHF.

The rearrangement links TRBV5-1 to TRBJ2-2; 8 bases match TRBD1. CDR3 length equals 15 residues. V dropped 7 bases and J dropped 1; count of bases not matched to a gene: 6. In germline, CDR1 is SGHRS, CDR2 YFSETQ. CDR3 nucleotides: TGCGCCAGCGGAGCCGGGACAGGGAACACCGGGGAGCTGTTTTTT. Translation: CASGAGTGNTGELFF.

The rearrangement joins TRBV5-3 to TRBJ2-7; no reliable D call. TRBV5-3 is an open reading frame, and its role is uncertain. V was pared by 4 bases and J by 5 bases, with 10 bases between. The CDR3 runs to 12 residues. CDR3 nucleotide sequence: TGTGCCAGAAGCCCGCCCCCGGACGAGCAGTACTTC. This encodes CARSPPPDEQYF.

The chain uses TRBV6-5 and TRBJ2-7; a possible D gene is TRBD2 (6 bases). Trimming pared 4 bases from V and 7 bases from J, leaving 8 bases between. Looked up from germline, CDR1 is MNHEY and CDR2 is SVGAGI. The length of the CDR3 is 11 residues. CDR3 protein: CASSSRGEQYF. Written as DNA, the CDR3 is TGTGCCAGCAGTTCGCGGGGAGAGCAGTACTTC.

The V and J genes are TRBV4-1 and TRBJ1-2; D remains ambiguous. Germline V CDR1 and CDR2: MGHRA, YSYEKL. The CDR3 is 15 amino acids. The V end lost 1 base, the J end lost 3 bases, and 12 bases lay between the germline ends. Here the CDR3 reads CASSQGSDFYYGYTF. The CDR3 DNA is TGCGCCAGCAGCCAAGGGAGTGACTTCTACTATGGCTACACCTTC.

The J gene is TRBJ1-1, the V gene TRBV7-2; tentatively, D is TRBD1 (5 bases). CDR3 length equals 15 residues. From germline, CDR1 is SGHTA and CDR2 FQGNSA. Trimming took off 7 bases at V and 1 base at J, with 16 bases between the two ends. The CDR3 reads CASILSGGQNTEAFF. CDR3 in DNA: TGTGCCAGCATTCTAAGCGGGGGTCAGAACACTGAAGCTTTCTTT.

This chain links TRBV7-2 with TRBJ1-2; possibly TRBD1 for D (5 bases). This CDR3 has 16 residues. V lost 6 bases to trimming and J lost 1 base, with 18 bases between them. Germline V gene data show CDR1 as SGHTA and CDR2 as FQGNSA. CDR3: CASRHTGTLSNYGYTF. In DNA form, the CDR3 reads TGTGCCAGCAGACATACCGGGACCCTAAGTAACTATGGCTACACCTTC. The entire variable domain, with the rest obtained from reference TRBV7-2 and TRBJ1-2, is as follows: GAGVSQSPSNKVTEKGKDVELRCDPISGHTALYWYRQSLGQGLEFLIYFQGNSAPDKSGLPSDRFSAERTGGSVSTLTIQRTQQEDSAVYLCASRHTGTLSNYGYTFGSGTRLTVV.

This sequence joins TRBV7-9 and TRBJ1-3; D call uncertain. The germline V gene encodes CDR1 SEHNR and CDR2 FQNEAQ (reference sequence). This CDR3 comprises 16 residues. V was cut by 1 base and J by 0 bases, with 10 bases left in between. CDR3 sequence: CASSLDLWTSGNTIYF. The CDR3 coding sequence is TGTGCCAGCAGCTTAGACCTATGGACCTCTGGAAACACCATATATTTT.

The gene calls are TRBV19 and TRBJ2-4, with no clear D. Germline-derived CDR1 and CDR2 are LNHDA and SQIVND (reference sequence). The CDR3 has 15 amino acids. V lost 6 bases to trimming and J lost 0 bases, with 12 bases between them. The CDR3 here is CASRSQTLAKNIQYF. The CDR3 bases are TGTGCCAGTAGGTCCCAGACGTTAGCCAAAAACATTCAGTACTTC.